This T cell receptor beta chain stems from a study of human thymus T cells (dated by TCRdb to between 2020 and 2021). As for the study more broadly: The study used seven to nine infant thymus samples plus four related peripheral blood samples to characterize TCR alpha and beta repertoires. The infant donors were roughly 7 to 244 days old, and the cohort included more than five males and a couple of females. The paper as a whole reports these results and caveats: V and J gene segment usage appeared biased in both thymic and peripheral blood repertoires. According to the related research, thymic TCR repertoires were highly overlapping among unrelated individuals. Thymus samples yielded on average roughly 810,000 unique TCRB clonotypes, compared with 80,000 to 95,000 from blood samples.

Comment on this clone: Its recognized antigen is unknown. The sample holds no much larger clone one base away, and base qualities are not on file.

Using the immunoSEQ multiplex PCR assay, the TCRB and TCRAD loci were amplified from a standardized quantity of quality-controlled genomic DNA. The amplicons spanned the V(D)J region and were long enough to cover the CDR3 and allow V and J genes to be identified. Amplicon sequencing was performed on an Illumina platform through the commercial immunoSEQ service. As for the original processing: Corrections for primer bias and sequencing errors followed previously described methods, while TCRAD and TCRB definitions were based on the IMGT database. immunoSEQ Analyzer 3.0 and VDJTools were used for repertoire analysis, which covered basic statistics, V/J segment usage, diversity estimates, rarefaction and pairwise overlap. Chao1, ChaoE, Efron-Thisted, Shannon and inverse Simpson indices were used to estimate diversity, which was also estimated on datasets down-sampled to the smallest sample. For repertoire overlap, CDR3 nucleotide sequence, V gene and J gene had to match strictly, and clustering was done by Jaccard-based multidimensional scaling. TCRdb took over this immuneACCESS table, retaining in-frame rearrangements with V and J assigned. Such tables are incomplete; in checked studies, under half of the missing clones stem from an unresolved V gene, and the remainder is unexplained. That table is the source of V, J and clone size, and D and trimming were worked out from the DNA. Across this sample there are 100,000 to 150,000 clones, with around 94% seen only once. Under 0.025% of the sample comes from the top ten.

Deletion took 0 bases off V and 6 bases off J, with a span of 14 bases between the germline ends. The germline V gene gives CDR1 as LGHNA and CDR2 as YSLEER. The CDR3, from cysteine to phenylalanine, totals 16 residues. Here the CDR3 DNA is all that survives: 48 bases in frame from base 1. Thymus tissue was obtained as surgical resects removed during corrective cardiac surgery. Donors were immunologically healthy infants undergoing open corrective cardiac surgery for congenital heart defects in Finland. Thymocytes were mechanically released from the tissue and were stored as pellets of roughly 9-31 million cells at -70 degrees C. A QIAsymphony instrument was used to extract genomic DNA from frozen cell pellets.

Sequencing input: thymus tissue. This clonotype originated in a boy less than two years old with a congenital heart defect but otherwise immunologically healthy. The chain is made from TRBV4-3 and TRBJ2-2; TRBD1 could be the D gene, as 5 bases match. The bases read TGCGCCAGCAGCCAAGACTCCTCAGGGCGAGCCGGGGAGCTGTTTTTT. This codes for CASSQDSSGRAGELFF.